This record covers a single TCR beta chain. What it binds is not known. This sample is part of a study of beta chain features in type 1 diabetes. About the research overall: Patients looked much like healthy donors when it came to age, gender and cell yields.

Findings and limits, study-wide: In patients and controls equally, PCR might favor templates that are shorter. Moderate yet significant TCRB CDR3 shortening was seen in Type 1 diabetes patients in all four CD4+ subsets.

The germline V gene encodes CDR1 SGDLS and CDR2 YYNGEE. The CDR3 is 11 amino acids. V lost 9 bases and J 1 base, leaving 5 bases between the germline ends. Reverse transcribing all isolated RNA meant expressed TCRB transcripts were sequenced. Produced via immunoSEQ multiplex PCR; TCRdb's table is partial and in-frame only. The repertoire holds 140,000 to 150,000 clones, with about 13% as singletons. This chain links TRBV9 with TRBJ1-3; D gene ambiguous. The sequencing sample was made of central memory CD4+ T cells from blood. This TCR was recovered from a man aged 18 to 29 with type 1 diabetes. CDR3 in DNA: TGTGCCACTCGATCTGGAAACACCATATATTTT. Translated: CATRSGNTIYF.